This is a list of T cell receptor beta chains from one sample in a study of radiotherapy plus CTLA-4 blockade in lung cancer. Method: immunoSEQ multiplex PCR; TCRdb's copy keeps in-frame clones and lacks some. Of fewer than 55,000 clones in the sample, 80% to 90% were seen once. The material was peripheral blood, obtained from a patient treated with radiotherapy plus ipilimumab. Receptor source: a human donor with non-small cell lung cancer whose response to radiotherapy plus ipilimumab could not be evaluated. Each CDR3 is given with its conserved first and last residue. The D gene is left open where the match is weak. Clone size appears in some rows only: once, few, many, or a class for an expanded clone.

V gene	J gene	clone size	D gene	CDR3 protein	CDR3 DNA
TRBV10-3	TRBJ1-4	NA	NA	CAISEGHGNEKLFF	TGTGCCATCAGTGAGGGGCACGGTAATGAAAAACTGTTTTTT
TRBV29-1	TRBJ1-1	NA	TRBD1	CSGDRGGTEAFF	TGCAGCGGTGACAGGGGCGGCACTGAAGCTTTCTTT
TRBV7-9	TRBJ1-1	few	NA	CASSLSGVSGVNTEAFF	TGTGCCAGCAGCTTATCCGGGGTGAGCGGTGTGAACACTGAAGCTTTCTTT
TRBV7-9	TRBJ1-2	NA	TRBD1	CASSFSDRGGYTF	TGTGCCAGCAGCTTCTCAGACAGGGGAGGCTACACCTTC
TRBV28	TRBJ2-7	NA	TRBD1	CASSFLRQGGPREQYF	TGTGCCAGCAGTTTTTTGAGACAGGGGGGTCCTAGGGAGCAGTACTTC
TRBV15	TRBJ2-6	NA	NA	CATSREQVSGGANVLTF	TGTGCCACCAGCAGAGAACAGGTTTCAGGGGGGGCCAACGTCCTGACTTTC
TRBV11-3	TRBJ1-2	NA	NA	CASRKTDSGGADYGYTF	TGTGCCAGCAGAAAGACCGATTCTGGGGGGGCGGACTATGGCTACACCTTC
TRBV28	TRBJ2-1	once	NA	CASVGGEQFF	TGTGCCAGCGTAGGGGGTGAGCAGTTCTTC
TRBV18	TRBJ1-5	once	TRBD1	CASSPTTGTGKNQPQHF	TGTGCCAGCTCACCGACCACCGGGACAGGGAAGAATCAGCCCCAGCATTTT
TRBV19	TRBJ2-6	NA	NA	CASNDRNSGANVLTF	TGTGCCAGTAACGACAGAAACTCTGGGGCCAACGTCCTGACTTTC
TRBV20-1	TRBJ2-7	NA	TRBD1	CSASREGTALF	TGCAGTGCTTCCAGAGAGGGGACAGCCTTATTC
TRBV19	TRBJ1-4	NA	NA	CASSMTRDRQKLFF	TGTGCCAGTAGTATGACGAGGGATCGGCAAAAACTGTTTTTT
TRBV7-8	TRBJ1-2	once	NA	CASSFLGAELMGYTF	TGTGCCAGCAGCTTTTTAGGGGCAGAACTTATGGGCTACACCTTC
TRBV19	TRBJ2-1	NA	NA	CASRSLSSYNEQFF	TGTGCCAGTAGGTCGTTGAGCTCCTACAATGAGCAGTTCTTC
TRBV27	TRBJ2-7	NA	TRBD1	CASSFYGTGDEQYF	TGTGCCAGCAGTTTTTATGGGACAGGGGACGAGCAGTACTTC
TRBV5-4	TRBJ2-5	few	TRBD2	CASNLAGGPGETQYF	TGTGCCAGCAATCTAGCGGGAGGGCCAGGGGAGACCCAGTACTTC
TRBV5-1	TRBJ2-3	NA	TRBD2	CASSLELAGGSTDTQYF	TGCGCCAGCAGCTTGGAGTTAGCGGGAGGGAGCACAGATACGCAGTATTTT
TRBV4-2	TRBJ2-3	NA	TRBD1	CASSQRLGQAYSGAEDTQYF	TGTGCCAGCAGCCAACGGTTGGGACAGGCTTATTCCGGGGCAGAAGATACGCAGTATTTT
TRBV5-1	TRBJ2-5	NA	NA	CASSSLETQYF	TGCGCCAGCAGCAGCCTAGAGACCCAGTACTTC
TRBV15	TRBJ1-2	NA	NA	CATSRDRITGGGPNYGYTF	TGTGCCACCAGCAGAGATAGGATTACAGGCGGGGGCCCTAACTATGGCTACACCTTC
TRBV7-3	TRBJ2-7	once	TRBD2	CASSEPAGYAYEQYF	TGTGCCAGCAGTGAGCCAGCGGGATATGCTTACGAGCAGTACTTC
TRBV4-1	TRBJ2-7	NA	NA	CASSQEPGRGSYEQYF	TGCGCCAGCAGCCAAGAGCCGGGTCGGGGATCCTACGAGCAGTACTTC
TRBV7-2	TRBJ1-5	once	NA	CASSLEWQPQHF	TGTGCCAGCAGCTTGGAGTGGCAGCCCCAGCATTTT
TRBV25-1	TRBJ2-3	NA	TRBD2	CASSELADTDTQYF	TGTGCCAGCAGTGAACTAGCGGACACAGATACGCAGTATTTT
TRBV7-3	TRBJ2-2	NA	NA	CASSSSVTGELSGELFF	TGTGCCAGCAGCTCCTCAGTGACGGGAGAGTTGAGCGGGGAGCTGTTTTTT
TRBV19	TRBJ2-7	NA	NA	CASSRQDGYEQYF	TGTGCCAGTAGTAGACAGGACGGATACGAGCAGTACTTC
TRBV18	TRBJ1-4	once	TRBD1	CASSPRRPDPTGGREKLFF	TGTGCCAGCTCACCGCGGCGCCCCGATCCAACAGGGGGTCGGGAAAAACTGTTTTTT
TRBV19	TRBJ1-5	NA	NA	CASSIDYPGDQPQHF	TGTGCCAGTAGTATAGATTATCCGGGGGATCAGCCCCAGCATTTT
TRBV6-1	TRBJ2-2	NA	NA	CASHFRGGTGELFF	TGTGCCAGCCACTTCCGGGGTGGGACCGGGGAGCTGTTTTTT
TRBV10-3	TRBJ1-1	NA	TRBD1	CAIQDRDTEAFF	TGTGCCATTCAGGACAGGGACACTGAAGCTTTCTTT
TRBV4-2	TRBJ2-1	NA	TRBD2	CASSQAAGTSGRLNEQFF	TGTGCCAGCAGCCAAGCTGCGGGGACTAGCGGGAGACTCAATGAGCAGTTCTTC
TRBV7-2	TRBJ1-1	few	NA	CASSLTSSYRAGNTEAFF	TGTGCCAGCAGCTTAACGTCCTCCTACAGGGCGGGGAACACTGAAGCTTTCTTT
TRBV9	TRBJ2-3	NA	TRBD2	CASSALGSGNRHTQYF	TGTGCCAGCAGCGCCCTGGGTAGCGGGAACAGGCATACGCAGTATTTT
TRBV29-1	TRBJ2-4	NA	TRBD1	CSVDPDRAKNIQYF	TGCAGCGTTGATCCCGACAGGGCGAAAAACATTCAGTACTTC
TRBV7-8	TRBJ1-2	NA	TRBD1	CASSPRIGDRHYGYTF	TGTGCCAGCAGCCCAAGAATCGGGGACAGGCACTATGGCTACACCTTC
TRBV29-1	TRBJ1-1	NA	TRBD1	CSVVEDRRGENTEAFF	TGCAGCGTTGTTGAGGACAGGCGGGGAGAGAACACTGAAGCTTTCTTT
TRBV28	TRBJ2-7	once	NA	CASSLYPRQASYEQYF	TGTGCCAGCAGTCTCTACCCTCGACAAGCCTCCTACGAGCAGTACTTC
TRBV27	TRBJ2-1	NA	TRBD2	CASSSLSEGGYNEQFF	TGTGCCAGCAGCAGTTTATCCGAGGGAGGGTACAATGAGCAGTTCTTC
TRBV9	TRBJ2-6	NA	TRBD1	CASSTRQGTGANVLTF	TGTGCCAGCAGCACCCGACAGGGAACTGGGGCCAACGTCCTGACTTTC
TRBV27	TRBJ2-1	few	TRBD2	CASRSPILLAGIYNEQFF	TGTGCCAGCAGATCGCCAATATTACTAGCGGGGATTTACAATGAGCAGTTCTTC
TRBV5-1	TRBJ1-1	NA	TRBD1	CASSLIGQGDTEAFF	TGCGCCAGCAGCTTAATCGGACAGGGAGACACTGAAGCTTTCTTT
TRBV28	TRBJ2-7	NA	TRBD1	CASSFYQGQGVHEQYF	TGTGCCAGCAGTTTTTACCAAGGGCAGGGGGTACACGAGCAGTACTTC